This T cell receptor (beta chain) is from a study of shared clonotypes between healthy human individuals. General study results and limits: Generation probabilities of non-shared clonotypes were lower (relative to those shared by all four donors).

Repertoires were generated with immunoSEQ multiplex PCR, while TCRdb's copy carries only in-frame clones and drops some. Altogether about 1.1 million clones are present, roughly 80% being singletons, with the ten largest covering roughly 0.83%. This clone was counted at least ten times. Its antigen is unknown. The specimen sequenced was memory CD4+ T cells from PBMCs. Subset described: CD45RA-negative fraction. The source of this sequence is a man aged 18-30 years in good health. Some clones in this sample may be carry-over from other donors' samples.

CDR3 bases: TGTGCCAGCAGCACGCGGACAGCTGGAAACACCATATATTTT. It is translated as CASSTRTAGNTIYF. The chain uses TRBV5-4 and TRBJ1-3, with D possibly TRBD1 on 6 matching bases. CDR3 length: 14 amino acids. Germline-derived CDR1 and CDR2 are SGHNT and YYREEE (reference sequence). The germline V and J ends were trimmed by 4 bases and 2 bases, with 10 bases remaining between them. The full variable domain, completed using reference TRBV5-4 and TRBJ1-3, is ETGVTQSPTHLIKTRGQQVTLRCSSQSGHNTVSWYQQALGQGPQFIFQYYREEENGRGNFPPRFSGLQFPNYSSELNVNALELDDSALYLCASSTRTAGNTIYFGEGSWLTVV.